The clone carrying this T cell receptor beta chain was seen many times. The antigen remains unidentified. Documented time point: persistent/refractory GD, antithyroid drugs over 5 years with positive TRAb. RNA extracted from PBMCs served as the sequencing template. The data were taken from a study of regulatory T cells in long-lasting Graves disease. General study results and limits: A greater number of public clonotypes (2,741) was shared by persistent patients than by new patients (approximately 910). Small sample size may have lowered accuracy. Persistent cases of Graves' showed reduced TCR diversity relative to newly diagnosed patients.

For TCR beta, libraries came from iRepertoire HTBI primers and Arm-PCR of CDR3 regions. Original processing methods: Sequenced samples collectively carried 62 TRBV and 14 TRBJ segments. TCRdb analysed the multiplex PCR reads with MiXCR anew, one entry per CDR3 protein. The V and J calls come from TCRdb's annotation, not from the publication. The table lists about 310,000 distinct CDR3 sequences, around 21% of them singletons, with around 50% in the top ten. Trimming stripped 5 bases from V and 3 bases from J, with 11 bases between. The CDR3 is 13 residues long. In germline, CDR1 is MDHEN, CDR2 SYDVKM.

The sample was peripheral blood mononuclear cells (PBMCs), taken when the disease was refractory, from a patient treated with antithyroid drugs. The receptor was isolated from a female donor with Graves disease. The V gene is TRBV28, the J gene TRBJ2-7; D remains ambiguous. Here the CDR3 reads CASSPGRFYEQYF. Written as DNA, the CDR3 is TGTGCCAGCAGTCCTGGACGGTTCTACGAGCAGTACTTC.